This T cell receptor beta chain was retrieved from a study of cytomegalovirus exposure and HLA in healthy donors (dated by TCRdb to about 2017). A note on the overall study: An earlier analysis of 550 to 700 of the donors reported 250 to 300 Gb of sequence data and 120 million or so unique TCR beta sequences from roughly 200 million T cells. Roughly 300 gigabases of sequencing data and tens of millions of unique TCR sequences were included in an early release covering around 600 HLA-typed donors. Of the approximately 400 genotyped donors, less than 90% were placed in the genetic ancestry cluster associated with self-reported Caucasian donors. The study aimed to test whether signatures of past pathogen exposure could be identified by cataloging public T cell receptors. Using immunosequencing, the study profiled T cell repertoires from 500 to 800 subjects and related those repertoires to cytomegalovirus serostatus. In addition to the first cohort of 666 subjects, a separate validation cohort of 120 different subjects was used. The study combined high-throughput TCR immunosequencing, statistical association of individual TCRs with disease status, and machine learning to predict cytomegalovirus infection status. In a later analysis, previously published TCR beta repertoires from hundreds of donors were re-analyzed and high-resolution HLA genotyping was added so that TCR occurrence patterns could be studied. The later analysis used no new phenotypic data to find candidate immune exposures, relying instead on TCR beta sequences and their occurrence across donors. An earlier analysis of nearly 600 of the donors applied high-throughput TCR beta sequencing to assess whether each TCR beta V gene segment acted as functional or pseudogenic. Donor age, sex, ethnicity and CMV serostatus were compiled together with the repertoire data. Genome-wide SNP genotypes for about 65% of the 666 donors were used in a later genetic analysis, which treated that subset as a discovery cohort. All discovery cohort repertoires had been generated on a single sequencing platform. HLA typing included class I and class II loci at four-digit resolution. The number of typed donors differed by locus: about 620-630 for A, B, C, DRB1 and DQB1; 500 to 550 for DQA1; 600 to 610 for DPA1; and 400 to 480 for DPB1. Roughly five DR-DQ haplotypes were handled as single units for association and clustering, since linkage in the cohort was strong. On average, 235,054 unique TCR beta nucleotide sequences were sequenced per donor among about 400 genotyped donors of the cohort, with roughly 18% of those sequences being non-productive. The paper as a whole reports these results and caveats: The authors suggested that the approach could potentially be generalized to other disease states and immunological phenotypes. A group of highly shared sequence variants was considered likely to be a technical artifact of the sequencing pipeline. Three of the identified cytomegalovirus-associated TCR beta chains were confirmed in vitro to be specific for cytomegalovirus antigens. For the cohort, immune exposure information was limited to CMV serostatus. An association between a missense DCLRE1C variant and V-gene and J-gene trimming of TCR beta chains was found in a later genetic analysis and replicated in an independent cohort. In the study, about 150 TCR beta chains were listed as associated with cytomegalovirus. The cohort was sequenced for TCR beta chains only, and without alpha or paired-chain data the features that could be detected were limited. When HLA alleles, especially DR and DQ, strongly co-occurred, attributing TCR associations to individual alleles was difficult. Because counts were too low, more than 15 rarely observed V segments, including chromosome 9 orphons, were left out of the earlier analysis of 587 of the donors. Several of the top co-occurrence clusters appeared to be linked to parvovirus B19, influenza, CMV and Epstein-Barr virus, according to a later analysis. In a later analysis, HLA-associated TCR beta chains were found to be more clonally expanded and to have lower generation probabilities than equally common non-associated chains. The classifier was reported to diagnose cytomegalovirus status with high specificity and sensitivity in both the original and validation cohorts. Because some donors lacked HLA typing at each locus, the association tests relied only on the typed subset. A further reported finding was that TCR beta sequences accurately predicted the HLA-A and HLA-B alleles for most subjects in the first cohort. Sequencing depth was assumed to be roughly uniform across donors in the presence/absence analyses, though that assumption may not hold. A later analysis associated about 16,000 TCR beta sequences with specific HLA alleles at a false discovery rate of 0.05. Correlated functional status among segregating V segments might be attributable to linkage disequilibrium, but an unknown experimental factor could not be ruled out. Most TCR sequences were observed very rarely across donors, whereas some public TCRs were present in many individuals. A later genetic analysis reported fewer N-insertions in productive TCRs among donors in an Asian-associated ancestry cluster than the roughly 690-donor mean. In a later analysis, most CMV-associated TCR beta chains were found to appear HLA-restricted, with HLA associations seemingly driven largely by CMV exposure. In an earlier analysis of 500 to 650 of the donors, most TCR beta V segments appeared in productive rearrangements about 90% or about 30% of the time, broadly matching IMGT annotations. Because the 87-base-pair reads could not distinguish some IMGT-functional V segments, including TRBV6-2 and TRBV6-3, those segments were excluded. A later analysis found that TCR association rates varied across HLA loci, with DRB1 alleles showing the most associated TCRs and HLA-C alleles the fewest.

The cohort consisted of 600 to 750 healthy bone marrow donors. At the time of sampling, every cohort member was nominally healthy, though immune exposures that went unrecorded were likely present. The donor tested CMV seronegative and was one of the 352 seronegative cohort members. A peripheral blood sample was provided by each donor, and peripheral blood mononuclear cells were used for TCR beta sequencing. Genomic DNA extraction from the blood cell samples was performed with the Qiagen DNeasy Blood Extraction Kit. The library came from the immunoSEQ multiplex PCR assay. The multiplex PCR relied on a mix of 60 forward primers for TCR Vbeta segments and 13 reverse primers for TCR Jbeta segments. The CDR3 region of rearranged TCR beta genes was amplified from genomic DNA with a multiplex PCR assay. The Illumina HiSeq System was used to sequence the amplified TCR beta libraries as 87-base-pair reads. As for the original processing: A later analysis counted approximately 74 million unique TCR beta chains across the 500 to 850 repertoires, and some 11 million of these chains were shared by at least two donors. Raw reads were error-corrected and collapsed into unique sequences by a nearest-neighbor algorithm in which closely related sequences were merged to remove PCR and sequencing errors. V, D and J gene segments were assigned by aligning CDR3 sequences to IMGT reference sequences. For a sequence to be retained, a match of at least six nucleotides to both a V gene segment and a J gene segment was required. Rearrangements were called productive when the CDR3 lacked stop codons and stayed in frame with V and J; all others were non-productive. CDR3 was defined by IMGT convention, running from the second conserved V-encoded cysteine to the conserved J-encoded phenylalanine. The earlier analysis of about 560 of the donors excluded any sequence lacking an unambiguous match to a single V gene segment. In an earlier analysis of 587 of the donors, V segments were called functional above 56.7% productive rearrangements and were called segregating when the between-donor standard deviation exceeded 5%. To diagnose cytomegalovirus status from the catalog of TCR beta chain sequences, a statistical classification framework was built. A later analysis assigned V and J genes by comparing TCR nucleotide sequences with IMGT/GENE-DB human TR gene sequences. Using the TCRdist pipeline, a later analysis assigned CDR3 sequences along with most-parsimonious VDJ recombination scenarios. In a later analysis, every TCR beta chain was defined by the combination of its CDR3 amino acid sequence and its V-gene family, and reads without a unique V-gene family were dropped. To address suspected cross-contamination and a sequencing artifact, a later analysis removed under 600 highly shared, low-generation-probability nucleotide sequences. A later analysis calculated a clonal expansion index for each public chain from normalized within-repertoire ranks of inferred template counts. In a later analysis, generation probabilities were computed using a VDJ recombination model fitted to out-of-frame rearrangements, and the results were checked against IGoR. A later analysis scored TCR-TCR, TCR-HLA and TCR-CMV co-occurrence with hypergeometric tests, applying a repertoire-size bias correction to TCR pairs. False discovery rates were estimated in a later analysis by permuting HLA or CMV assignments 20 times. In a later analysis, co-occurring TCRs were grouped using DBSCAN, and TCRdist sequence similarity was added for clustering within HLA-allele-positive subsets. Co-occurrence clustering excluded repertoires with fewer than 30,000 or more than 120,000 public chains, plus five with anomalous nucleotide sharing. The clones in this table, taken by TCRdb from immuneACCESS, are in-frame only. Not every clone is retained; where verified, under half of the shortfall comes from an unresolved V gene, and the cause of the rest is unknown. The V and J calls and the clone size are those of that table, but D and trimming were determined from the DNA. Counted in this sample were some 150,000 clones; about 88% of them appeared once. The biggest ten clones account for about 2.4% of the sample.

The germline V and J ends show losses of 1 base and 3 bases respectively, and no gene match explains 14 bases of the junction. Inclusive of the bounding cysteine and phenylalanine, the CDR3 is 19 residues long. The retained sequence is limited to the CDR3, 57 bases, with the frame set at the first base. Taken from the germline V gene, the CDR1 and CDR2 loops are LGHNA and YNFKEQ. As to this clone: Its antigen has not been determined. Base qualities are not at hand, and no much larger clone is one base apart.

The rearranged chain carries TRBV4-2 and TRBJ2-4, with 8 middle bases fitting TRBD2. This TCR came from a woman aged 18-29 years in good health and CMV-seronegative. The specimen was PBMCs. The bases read TGTGCCAGCAGCCAAGCTTCTCCAGCGGGGGCTTGGGGCAAAAACATTCAGTACTTC. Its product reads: CASSQASPAGAWGKNIQYF.